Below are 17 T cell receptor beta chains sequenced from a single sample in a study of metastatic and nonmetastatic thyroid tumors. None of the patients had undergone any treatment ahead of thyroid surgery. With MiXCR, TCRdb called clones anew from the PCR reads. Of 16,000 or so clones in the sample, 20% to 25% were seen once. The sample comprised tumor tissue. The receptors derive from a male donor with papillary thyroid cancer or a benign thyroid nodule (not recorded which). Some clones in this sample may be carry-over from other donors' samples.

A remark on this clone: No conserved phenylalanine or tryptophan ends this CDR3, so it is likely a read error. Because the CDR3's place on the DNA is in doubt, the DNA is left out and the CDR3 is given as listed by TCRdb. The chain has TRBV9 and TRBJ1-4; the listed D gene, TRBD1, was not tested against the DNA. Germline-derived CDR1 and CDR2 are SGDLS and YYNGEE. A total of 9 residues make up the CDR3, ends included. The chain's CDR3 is CASSAYRTG.

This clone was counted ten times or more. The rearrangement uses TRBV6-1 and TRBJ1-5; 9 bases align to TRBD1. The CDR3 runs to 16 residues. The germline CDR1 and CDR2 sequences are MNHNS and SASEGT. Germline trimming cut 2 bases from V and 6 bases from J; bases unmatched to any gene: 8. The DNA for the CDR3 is TGTGCCAGCAGTGAAATGACAGGGGGTAATGGTCAGCCCCAGCATTTT. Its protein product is CASSEMTGGNGQPQHF.

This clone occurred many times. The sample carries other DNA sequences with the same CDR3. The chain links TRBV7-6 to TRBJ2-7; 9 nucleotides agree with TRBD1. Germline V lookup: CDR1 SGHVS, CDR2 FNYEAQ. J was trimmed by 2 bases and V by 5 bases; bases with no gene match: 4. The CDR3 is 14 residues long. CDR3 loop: CASSSGTGPYEQYF. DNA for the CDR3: TGTGCCAGCAGCAGTGGGACAGGGCCCTACGAGCAGTACTTC.

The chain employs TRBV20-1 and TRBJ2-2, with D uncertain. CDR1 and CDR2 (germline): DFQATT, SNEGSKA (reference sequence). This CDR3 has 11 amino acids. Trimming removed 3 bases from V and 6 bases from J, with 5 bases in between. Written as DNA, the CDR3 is TGCAGTGCTAGCGTCCCCGGGGAGCTGTTTTTT. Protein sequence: CSASVPGELFF.

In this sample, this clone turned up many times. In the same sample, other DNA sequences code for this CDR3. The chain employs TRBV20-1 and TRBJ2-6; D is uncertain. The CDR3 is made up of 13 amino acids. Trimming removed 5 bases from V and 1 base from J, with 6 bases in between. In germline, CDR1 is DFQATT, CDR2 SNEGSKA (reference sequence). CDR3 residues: CSAAESGANVLTF. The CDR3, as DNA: TGCAGTGCTGCAGAGTCTGGGGCCAACGTCCTGACTTTC.

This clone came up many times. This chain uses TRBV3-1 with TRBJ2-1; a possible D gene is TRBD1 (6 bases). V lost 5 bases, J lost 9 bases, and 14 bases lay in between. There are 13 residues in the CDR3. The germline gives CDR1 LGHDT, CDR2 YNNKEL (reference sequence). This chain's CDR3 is CASSAEQGSEQFF. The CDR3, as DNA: TGTGCCAGCAGCGCGGAACAGGGAAGTGAGCAGTTCTTC.

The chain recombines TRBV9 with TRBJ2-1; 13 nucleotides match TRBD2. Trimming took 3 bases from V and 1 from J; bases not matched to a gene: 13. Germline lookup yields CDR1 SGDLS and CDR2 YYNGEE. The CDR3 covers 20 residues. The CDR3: CASSGTTGTSGTGSYNEQFF. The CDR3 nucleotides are TGTGCCAGCAGCGGTACCACCGGGACTAGCGGGACAGGGTCCTACAATGAGCAGTTCTTC.

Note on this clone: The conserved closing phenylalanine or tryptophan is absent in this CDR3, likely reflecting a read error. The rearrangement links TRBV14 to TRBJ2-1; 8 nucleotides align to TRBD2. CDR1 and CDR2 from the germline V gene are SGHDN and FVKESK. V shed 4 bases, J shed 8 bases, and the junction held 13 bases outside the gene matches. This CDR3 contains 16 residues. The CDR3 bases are TGTGCCAGCAGCCCACCGGTGGCGGGAGGTGCCTATGAGCAGTTCCTC. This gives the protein CASSPPVAGGAYEQFL.

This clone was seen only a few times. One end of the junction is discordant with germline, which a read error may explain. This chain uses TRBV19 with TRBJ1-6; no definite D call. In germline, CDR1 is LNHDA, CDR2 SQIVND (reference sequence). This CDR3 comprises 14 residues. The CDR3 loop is CASSKTDGFYQQYF. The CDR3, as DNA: TGTGCCAGTAGTAAGACTGATGGGTTCTACCAGCAGTACTTT.

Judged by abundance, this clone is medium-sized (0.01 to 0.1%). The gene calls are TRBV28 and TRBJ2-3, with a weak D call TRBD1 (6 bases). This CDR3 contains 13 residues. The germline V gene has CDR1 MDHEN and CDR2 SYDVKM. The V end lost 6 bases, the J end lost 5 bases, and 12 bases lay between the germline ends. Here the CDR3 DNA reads TGTGCCAGCAGGCCTCAGGGGATAGATACGCAGTATTTT. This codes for CASRPQGIDTQYF.

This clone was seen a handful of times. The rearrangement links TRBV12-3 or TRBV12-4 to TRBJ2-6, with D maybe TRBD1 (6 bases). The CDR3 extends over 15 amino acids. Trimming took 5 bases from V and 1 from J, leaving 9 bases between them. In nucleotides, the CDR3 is TGTGCCAGCAGTAAGGACAGTTCTGGGGCCAACGTCCTGACTTTC. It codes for CASSKDSSGANVLTF.

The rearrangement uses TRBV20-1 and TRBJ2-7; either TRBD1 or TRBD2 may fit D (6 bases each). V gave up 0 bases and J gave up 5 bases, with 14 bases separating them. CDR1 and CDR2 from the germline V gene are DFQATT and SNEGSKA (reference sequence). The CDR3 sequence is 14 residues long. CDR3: CSARDLKGGDEQYF. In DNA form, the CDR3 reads TGCAGTGCTAGAGATTTAAAGGGGGGCGACGAGCAGTACTTC.

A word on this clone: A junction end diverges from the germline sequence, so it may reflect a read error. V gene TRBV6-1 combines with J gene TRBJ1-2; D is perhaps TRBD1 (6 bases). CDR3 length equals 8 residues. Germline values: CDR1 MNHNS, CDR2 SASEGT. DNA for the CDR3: TGTGCCAGCAGAAAAGGGGGCTTC. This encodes CASRKGGF.

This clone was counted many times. The CDR3 bases are TGTGCCAGCAGCCAAGAGGGGGCGGGACTAGCATACGAGCAGTACTTC. It specifies CASSQEGAGLAYEQYF. This chain uses TRBV3-1 with TRBJ2-7; 9 positions match TRBD2. The germline V gene encodes CDR1 LGHDT and CDR2 YNNKEL (reference sequence). This CDR3 is built from 16 residues. The junction had 7 bases not matched to a gene; V was cut back by 0 bases and J by 4 bases.

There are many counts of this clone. CDR3 loop: CASSRSGNTIYF. In nucleotides, the CDR3 is TGTGCCAGCAGCCGCTCTGGAAACACCATATATTTT. The chain recombines TRBV9 with TRBJ1-3, with unresolved D. Trimming removed 4 bases from V and 0 bases from J, with 2 bases in between. The CDR3 is 12 residues long. CDR1 is SGDLS and CDR2 is YYNGEE in the germline V gene. The whole variable domain, remainder taken from reference TRBV9 and TRBJ1-3, is DSGVTQTPKHLITATGQRVTLRCSPRSGDLSVYWYQQSLDQGLQFLIQYYNGEERAKGNILERFSAQQFPDLHSELNLSSLELGDSALYFCASSRSGNTIYFGEGSWLTVV.

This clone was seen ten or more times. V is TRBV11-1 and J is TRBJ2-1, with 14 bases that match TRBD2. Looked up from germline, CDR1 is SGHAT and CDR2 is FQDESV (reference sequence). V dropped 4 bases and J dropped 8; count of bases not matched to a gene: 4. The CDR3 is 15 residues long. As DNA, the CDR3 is TGTGCCAGCAGCTCGGGACTAGCGGGAGCGGATGAGCAGTTCTTC. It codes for CASSSGLAGADEQFF.

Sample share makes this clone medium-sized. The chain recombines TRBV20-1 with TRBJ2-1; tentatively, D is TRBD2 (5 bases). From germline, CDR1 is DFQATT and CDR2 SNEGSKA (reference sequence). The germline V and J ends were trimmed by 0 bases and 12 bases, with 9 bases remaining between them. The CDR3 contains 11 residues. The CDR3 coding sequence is TGCAGTGCTAGAGACGGACGGGGGCAGTTCTTC. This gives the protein CSARDGRGQFF.